The 26 T cell receptor beta chains listed next were all sequenced from one sample in a study of metastatic and nonmetastatic thyroid tumors. Thyroid surgery was performed in patients who had received no treatment beforehand. TCRdb re-analyzed the PCR reads using MiXCR. The sample lists 20,000 or so clones; approximately 15% were seen once. Sequencing was performed on tumor tissue. The receptor source for this set is a female donor with papillary thyroid cancer or a benign thyroid nodule (not recorded which). Some clones in this sample may be carry-over from other donors' samples.

By share, this clone ranks as medium-sized. This chain links TRBV30 with TRBJ1-4; 9 bases agree with TRBD1. V lost 1 base, J lost 6 bases, and 3 bases stayed unmatched. CDR1 GTSNPN and CDR2 SVGIG come from the germline V gene (reference sequence). This CDR3 has 14 residues. The CDR3 loop is CAWSADRGDEKLFF. CDR3 nucleotide sequence: TGTGCCTGGAGTGCTGACAGGGGGGATGAAAAACTGTTTTTT.

This clone was observed many times. V and J are TRBV11-2 and TRBJ2-3, with D perhaps TRBD1 (5 bases). CDR1 is SGHAT, CDR2 FQNNGV, per germline. V was cut by 0 bases and J by 6 bases, with 7 bases left in between. The CDR3 is 13 amino acids. The CDR3 DNA reads TGTGCCAGCAGCTTAGACAGGGTGGATACGCAGTATTTT. This translates into CASSLDRVDTQYF.

This clone has just a few counts. This clone may be a read error of a much larger clone one base away. This chain joins TRBV20-1 and TRBJ2-1; D may be TRBD1 or TRBD2 (5 bases each). V lost 5 bases, J lost 9 bases, and 17 bases lay in between. Germline CDR1 is DFQATT and CDR2 is SNEGSKA (reference sequence). The CDR3 loop spans 13 amino acids. In DNA form, the CDR3 reads TGCAGTGCTGGGACCTACCCTCCGTGTGAGCAGTTCTTC. Its translation: CSAGTYPPCEQFF.

This clone was counted many times. V is TRBV5-5 and J is TRBJ1-1; no clear D. The CDR3 is made up of 13 amino acids. V dropped 3 bases and J dropped 1 base, with 7 bases sitting between them. CDR1 and CDR2 from the germline V gene are SGHKS and YYEKEE (reference sequence). The CDR3 region has the DNA TGTGCCAGCAGCTGGGCCCCGAACACTGAAGCTTTCTTT. This codes for CASSWAPNTEAFF.

This clone occurred many times. V usage is TRBV5-4 and J usage is TRBJ2-7; D is ambiguous. This CDR3 comprises 15 residues. Trimming stripped 0 bases from V and 1 base from J, with 11 bases between. CDR1 and CDR2 from the germline V gene are SGHNT and YYREEE (reference sequence). The CDR3 nucleotides read TGTGCCAGCAGCTTGGAACGAGCCACATCCTACGAGCAGTACTTC. This sequence encodes CASSLERATSYEQYF.

This clone showed up many times. The V and J genes are TRBV12-3 or TRBV12-4 and TRBJ2-2; D possibly matches TRBD1 or TRBD2 (5 bases each). This CDR3 has 14 amino acids. Trimming took 1 base from V and 13 from J, leaving 16 bases between them. Here the CDR3 DNA reads TGTGCCAGCAGTTTAGTTTATTCGGGGCGGAGGCTGTTTTTT. Translation gives CASSLVYSGRRLFF.

About this clone: This may be a read error, as it is one base from a much larger clone. Other DNA sequences within the sample encode an identical CDR3. The rearrangement links TRBV11-2 to TRBJ1-1, with a tentative D call TRBD1 (5 bases). The CDR3 covers 16 residues. Germline-derived CDR1 and CDR2 are SGHAT and FQNNGV. The CDR3 loop is CASSPGLWVRGTEAFF. DNA of the CDR3: TGTGCCAGCAGCCCCGGCCTTTGGGTTCGGGGCACTGAAGCCTTCTTT.

This clone was found many times. Mismatch with germline at one junction end may stem from a read error. The chain links TRBV6-1 to TRBJ1-2; D remains ambiguous. The germline gives CDR1 MNHNS, CDR2 SASEGT. This CDR3 comprises 14 residues. CDR3 loop: CASARVLLGYGHTF. The CDR3 DNA reads TGTGCCAGCGCTCGGGTCCTTCTAGGCTATGGCCACACCTTC.

The chain links TRBV5-1 to TRBJ2-5, with 16 bases that match TRBD2. Germline CDR1 is SGHRS and CDR2 is YFSETQ. Trimming removed 4 bases from V and 5 bases from J; junction bases left unmatched: 8. The CDR3 totals 17 residues. The CDR3 coding sequence is TGCGCCAGCAGCCTCGGGACTAGCGGGGGGGCCAGGGAGACCCAGTACTTC. Translating it yields CASSLGTSGGARETQYF.

This clone was seen once. The rearrangement joins TRBV4-1 to TRBJ2-7; D not resolved. Trimming cost V 5 bases and J 6 bases, with 14 bases left between them. The CDR3 has 13 residues. Germline lookup yields CDR1 MGHRA and CDR2 YSYEKL. Written as DNA, the CDR3 is TGCGCCAGCAGCAGAACAGTGTATAGCGAGCAGTACTTC. Its protein product is CASSRTVYSEQYF.

This clone was recorded at least ten times. This chain's CDR3 is CSAPDRFSNQPQHF. For the CDR3, the DNA is TGCAGTGCTCCAGACAGGTTTAGCAATCAGCCCCAGCATTTT. The chain has TRBV20-1 and TRBJ1-5; perhaps TRBD1 as D (6 bases). Trimming shortened V by 5 bases and J by 0 bases, and 11 bases separated the two germline ends. Germline lookup yields CDR1 DFQATT and CDR2 SNEGSKA (reference sequence). There are 14 residues in the CDR3.

By proportion, this clone is large. CDR3: CASSSDSDNMNTEAFF. In DNA, the CDR3 is TGTGCCAGCAGCTCAGACTCCGATAACATGAACACTGAAGCTTTCTTT. The chain is built from TRBV13 and TRBJ1-1, with no clear D. The CDR3 covers 16 residues. Per the germline V gene, CDR1 is PRHDT and CDR2 is FYEKMQ (reference sequence). Deletions cut 4 bases from V and 0 bases from J, with 15 bases between.

This clone was observed at least ten times. The rearrangement uses TRBV10-3 and TRBJ2-3; TRBD2 matches 7 bases. CDR1 is ENHRY, CDR2 SYGVKD, per germline. The CDR3 consists of 14 residues. V was pared by 6 bases and J by 0 bases, with 3 bases of the junction left unmatched. CDR3: CAIRASGSTDTQYF. The CDR3 nucleotides are TGTGCCATCAGGGCTAGCGGAAGCACAGATACGCAGTATTTT.

This clone occurred many times. V is TRBV7-9 and J is TRBJ2-3; either TRBD1 or TRBD2 may fit D (5 bases each). Trimming pared 4 bases from V and 2 bases from J, leaving 7 bases between. Germline V gives CDR1 SEHNR, CDR2 FQNEAQ (reference sequence). The CDR3 is 13 amino acids. CDR3 coding DNA: TGTGCCAGCAGCTGGGACCCCACAGATACGCAGTATTTT. Translated: CASSWDPTDTQYF.

This clone was recorded at least ten times. The chain links TRBV7-8 to TRBJ1-5, with D tentatively TRBD1 (5 bases). CDR1 and CDR2 from the germline V gene are SGHVS and FQNEAQ. The CDR3 has 15 residues. With 1 base removed from V and 11 bases from J, the gap between germline ends came to 18 bases. CDR3 nucleotides: TGTGCCAGCAGCTTAGGGGACGGCGGCGGATCGGCCCAGCATTTT. It encodes CASSLGDGGGSAQHF.

This clone was detected many times. CDR3: CSASVLAALKDPYEQYF. DNA for the CDR3: TGCAGTGCTAGTGTGCTAGCGGCCTTGAAAGACCCCTACGAGCAGTACTTC. The rearrangement joins TRBV20-1 to TRBJ2-7; 7 bases are a match to TRBD2. The junction had 16 bases not matched to a gene; V was cut back by 3 bases and J by 2 bases. CDR1 and CDR2 (germline): DFQATT, SNEGSKA (reference sequence). The CDR3 contains 17 residues.

This clone was found many times. The J gene is TRBJ1-3, the V gene TRBV9, with D tentatively TRBD1 (5 bases). CDR3 length: 16 amino acids. Germline V CDR1 and CDR2: SGDLS, YYNGEE. Trimming removed 0 bases from V and 0 bases from J, with 10 bases in between. For the CDR3, the DNA is TGTGCCAGCAGCGTAGCCGGGGGGGGCTCTGGAAACACCATATATTTT. This gives the protein CASSVAGGGSGNTIYF.

This clone was recorded many times. A read error may be the cause here, since a much bigger clone is one base away. The CDR3 sequence is CASSISGSVANVLTF. The CDR3 region has the DNA TGTGCCAGTAGTATTAGTGGGTCGGTGGCCAACGTCCTGACTTTC. This chain links TRBV19 with TRBJ2-6, with D uncertain. In germline, CDR1 is LNHDA, CDR2 SQIVND (reference sequence). This CDR3 comprises 15 residues. V gave up 3 bases and J gave up 6 bases, with 12 bases separating them.

Only a few counts were recorded for this clone. This may be a read error, as it is one base from a much larger clone. This rearrangement joins TRBV2 to TRBJ1-5; the D gene is possibly TRBD1 (5 bases). Per the germline V gene, CDR1 is SNHLY and CDR2 is FYNNEI. This CDR3 contains 14 residues. The germline V and J ends were trimmed by 4 bases and 7 bases, with 14 bases remaining between them. For the CDR3, the DNA is TGTGCCAGCAGTGGACAGACCCCGGGGCAGCCCCAGCATTTT. Translation gives CASSGQTPGQPQHF. The whole variable domain, filled in from reference TRBV2 and TRBJ1-5, reads EPEVTQTPSHQVTQMGQEVILRCVPISNHLYFYWYRQILGQKVEFLVSFYNNEISEKSEIFDDQFSVERPDGSNFTLKIRSTKLEDSAMYFCASSGQTPGQPQHFGDGTRLSIL.

Comments on this clone: At one of its ends the junction is not consistent with the germline gene, which may arise from a read error. The J gene is TRBJ1-6, the V gene TRBV5-1; possible D gene TRBD1, 5 bases. This CDR3 is built from 16 residues. The germline V gene has CDR1 SGHRS and CDR2 YFSETQ. As DNA, the CDR3 is TGCGCCAGCAGCTTGATAACAGGCGGTAGGAATTCACCCCTCTACTTT. This encodes CASSLITGGRNSPLYF.

Many counts were recorded for this clone. The chain joins TRBV9 to TRBJ2-5; no reliable D call. The germline CDR1 and CDR2 sequences are SGDLS and YYNGEE. The CDR3 spans 16 residues. The germline V and J ends were trimmed by 0 bases and 4 bases, with 16 bases remaining between them. The CDR3 loop is CASSVEVGDVRETQYF. CDR3 nucleotides: TGTGCCAGCAGCGTAGAGGTAGGAGACGTCCGAGAGACCCAGTACTTC.

By its share, this clone is medium-sized. V is TRBV6-1 and J is TRBJ1-2, with D maybe TRBD1 (6 bases). V lost 8 bases to trimming and J lost 1 base, with 17 bases between them. This CDR3 region has 15 residues. CDR1 and CDR2 from the germline V gene are MNHNS and SASEGT. The CDR3 DNA reads TGTGCCAGCCCCTCCCCGGGACAACGTAACTATGGCTACACCTTC. Translation gives CASPSPGQRNYGYTF.

This clone was counted ten times or more. Other nucleotide sequences from this sample produce the same CDR3. The chain employs TRBV10-3 and TRBJ2-5; TRBD1 matches 7 bases. The V gene end was trimmed by 6 bases and the J gene end by 2 bases; junction bases not matched to a gene: 3. The CDR3 is made up of 13 amino acids. Germline assignment: CDR1 ENHRY and CDR2 SYGVKD. The CDR3 loop reads CAIRTGLQETQYF. The CDR3 DNA sequence: TGTGCCATCAGGACAGGGTTACAAGAGACCCAGTACTTC.

This clone was counted at least ten times. This sequence joins TRBV2 and TRBJ1-5, with D possibly TRBD1 on 5 matching bases. Trimming removed 9 bases from V and 3 bases from J, with 12 bases in between. Germline V gene sequence: CDR1 SNHLY, CDR2 FYNNEI. The CDR3 has 13 residues. CDR3 nucleotides: TGTGCCAGTACCGGGACGGACAATCAGCCCCAGCATTTT. Translation: CASTGTDNQPQHF. The full variable domain, completed using reference TRBV2 and TRBJ1-5, is EPEVTQTPSHQVTQMGQEVILRCVPISNHLYFYWYRQILGQKVEFLVSFYNNEISEKSEIFDDQFSVERPDGSNFTLKIRSTKLEDSAMYFCASTGTDNQPQHFGDGTRLSIL.

By sample share, this clone is medium-sized. The chain couples TRBV6-1 to TRBJ1-2; the D gene is possibly TRBD1 (5 bases). The germline CDR1 and CDR2 sequences are MNHNS and SASEGT. The CDR3 loop spans 12 amino acids. Trimming shortened V by 6 bases and J by 8 bases, and 13 bases separated the two germline ends. DNA for the CDR3: TGTGCCAGCAGGCGGGACCTCGGGGGCTACACCTTC. Encoded protein: CASRRDLGGYTF.

This clone was observed a few times. The junction does not match germline at one end; this may be a read error. CDR3 bases: TGTACCAGCAGTTGGGTACAGGGAGGCTATGGCTACACCTTC. As protein: CTSSWVQGGYGYTF. The genes are TRBV27 and TRBJ1-2; maybe TRBD1 (6 bases). Germline assignment: CDR1 MNHEY and CDR2 SMNVEV (reference sequence). The CDR3 spans 14 residues.